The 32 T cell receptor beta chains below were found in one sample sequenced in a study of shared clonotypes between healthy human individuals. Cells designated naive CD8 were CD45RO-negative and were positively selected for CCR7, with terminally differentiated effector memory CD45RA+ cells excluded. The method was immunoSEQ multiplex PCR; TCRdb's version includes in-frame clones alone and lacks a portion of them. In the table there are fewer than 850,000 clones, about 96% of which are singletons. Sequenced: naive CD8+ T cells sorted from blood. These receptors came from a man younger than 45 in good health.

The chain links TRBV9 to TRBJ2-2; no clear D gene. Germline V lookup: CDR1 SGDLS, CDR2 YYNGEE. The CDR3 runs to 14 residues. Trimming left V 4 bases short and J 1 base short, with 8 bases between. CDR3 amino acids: CASSSEGNTGELFF. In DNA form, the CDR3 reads TGTGCCAGCAGCTCGGAAGGGAACACCGGGGAGCTGTTTTTT.

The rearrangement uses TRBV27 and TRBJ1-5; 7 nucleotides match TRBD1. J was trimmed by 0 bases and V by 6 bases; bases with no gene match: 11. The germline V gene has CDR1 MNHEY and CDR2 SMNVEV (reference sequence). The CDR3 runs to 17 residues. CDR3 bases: TGTGCCAGCAGGGGGGACAGTTTTCTTTATAGCAATCAGCCCCAGCATTTT. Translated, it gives CASRGDSFLYSNQPQHF.

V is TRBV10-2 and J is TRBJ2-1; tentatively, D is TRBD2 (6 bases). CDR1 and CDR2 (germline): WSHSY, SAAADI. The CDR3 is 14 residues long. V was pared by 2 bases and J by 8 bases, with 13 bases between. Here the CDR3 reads CASSEGGSWYEQFF. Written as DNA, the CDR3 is TGCGCCAGCAGTGAGGGGGGGAGTTGGTATGAGCAGTTCTTC.

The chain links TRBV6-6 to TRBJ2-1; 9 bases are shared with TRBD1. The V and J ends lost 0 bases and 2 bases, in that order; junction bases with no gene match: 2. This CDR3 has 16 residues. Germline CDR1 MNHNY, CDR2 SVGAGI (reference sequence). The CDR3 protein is CASSYSDRGAYNEQFF. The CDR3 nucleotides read TGTGCCAGCAGTTACTCGGACAGGGGTGCCTACAATGAGCAGTTCTTC.

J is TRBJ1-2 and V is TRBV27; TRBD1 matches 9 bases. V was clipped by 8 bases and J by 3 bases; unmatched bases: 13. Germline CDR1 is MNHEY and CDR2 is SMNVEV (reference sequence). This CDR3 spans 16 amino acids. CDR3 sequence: CASRPFGDREDYGYTF. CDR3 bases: TGTGCCAGCCGCCCCTTCGGGGACAGGGAGGACTATGGCTACACCTTC.

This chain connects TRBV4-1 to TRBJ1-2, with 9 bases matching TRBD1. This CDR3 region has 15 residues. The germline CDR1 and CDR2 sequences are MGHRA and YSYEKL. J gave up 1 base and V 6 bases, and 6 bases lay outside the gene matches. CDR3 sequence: CASRPGTGYNYGYTF. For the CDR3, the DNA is TGCGCCAGCAGACCAGGGACAGGGTATAACTATGGCTACACCTTC.

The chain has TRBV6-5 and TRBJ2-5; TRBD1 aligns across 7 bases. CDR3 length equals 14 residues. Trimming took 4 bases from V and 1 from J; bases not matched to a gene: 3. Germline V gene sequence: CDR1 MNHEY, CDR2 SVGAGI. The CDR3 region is CASSWYRGQETQYF. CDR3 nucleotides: TGTGCCAGCAGTTGGTACAGGGGCCAAGAGACCCAGTACTTC.

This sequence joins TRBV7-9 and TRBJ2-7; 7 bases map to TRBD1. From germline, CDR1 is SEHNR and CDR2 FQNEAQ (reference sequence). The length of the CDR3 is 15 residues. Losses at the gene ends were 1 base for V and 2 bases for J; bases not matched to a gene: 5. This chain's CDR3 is CASSLGTGDTYEQYF. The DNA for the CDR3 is TGTGCCAGCAGCTTAGGGACAGGAGATACCTACGAGCAGTACTTC.

CDR3 bases: TGTGCCATCAGTGATCCGGGACAGCCTACCTACGAGCAGTACTTC. Its translation is CAISDPGQPTYEQYF. The chain links TRBV10-3 to TRBJ2-7; 7 nucleotides align to TRBD1. V lost 3 bases and J lost 2; bases outside the gene matches: 7. The germline V gene encodes CDR1 ENHRY and CDR2 SYGVKD. CDR3 length: 15 amino acids.

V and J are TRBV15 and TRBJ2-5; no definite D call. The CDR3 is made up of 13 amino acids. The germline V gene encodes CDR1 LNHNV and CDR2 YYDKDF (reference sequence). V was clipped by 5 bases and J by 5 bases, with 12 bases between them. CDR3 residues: CATSGVNRETQYF. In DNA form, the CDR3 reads TGTGCCACCAGCGGGGTCAACCGGGAGACCCAGTACTTC.

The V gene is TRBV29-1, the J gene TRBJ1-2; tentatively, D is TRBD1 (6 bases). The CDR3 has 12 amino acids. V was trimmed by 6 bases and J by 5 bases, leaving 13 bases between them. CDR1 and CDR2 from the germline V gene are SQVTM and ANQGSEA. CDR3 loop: CSVQGREYGYTF. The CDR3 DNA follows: TGCAGCGTCCAGGGGAGGGAGTATGGCTACACCTTC.

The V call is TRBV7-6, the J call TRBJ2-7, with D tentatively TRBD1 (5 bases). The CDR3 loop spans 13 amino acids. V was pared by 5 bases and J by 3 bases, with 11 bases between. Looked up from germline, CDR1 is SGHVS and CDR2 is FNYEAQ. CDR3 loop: CASSRGAGYEQYF. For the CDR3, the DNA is TGTGCCAGCAGCCGTGGGGCAGGCTACGAGCAGTACTTC. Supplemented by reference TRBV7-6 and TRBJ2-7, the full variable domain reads GAGVSQSPRYKVTKRGQDVALRCDPISGHVSLYWYRQALGQGPEFLTYFNYEAQQDKSGLPNDRFSAERPEGSISTLTIQRTEQRDSAMYRCASSRGAGYEQYFGPGTRLTVT.

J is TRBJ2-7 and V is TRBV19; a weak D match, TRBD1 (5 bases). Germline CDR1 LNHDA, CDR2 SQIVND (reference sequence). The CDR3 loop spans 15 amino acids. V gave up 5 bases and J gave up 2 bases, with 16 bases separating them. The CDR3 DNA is TGTGCCAGTAGTTATTTGGGTGACAGAGCCTACGAGCAGTACTTC. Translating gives CASSYLGDRAYEQYF.

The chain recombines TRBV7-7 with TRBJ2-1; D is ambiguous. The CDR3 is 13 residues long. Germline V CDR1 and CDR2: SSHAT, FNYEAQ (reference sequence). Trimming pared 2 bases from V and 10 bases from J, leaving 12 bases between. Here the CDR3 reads CASSLKVGKEQFF. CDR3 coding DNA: TGTGCCAGCAGCTTAAAGGTTGGAAAGGAGCAGTTCTTC.

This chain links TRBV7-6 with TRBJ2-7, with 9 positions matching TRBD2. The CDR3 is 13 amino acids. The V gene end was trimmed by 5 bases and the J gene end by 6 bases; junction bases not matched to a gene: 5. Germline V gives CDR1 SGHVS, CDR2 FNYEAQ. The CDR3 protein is CASSLSGSSEQYF. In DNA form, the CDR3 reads TGTGCCAGCAGCCTTAGCGGGAGTAGCGAGCAGTACTTC.

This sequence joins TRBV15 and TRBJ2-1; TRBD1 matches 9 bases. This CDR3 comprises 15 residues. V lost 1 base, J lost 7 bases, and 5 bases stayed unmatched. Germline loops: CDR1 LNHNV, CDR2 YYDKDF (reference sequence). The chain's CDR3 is CATSRAGTGWNEQFF. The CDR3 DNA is TGTGCCACCAGCAGAGCCGGGACAGGGTGGAATGAGCAGTTCTTC.

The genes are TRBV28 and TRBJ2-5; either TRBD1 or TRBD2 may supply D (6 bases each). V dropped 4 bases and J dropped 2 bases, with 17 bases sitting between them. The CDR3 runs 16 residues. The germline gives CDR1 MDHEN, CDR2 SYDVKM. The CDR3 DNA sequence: TGTGCCAGCAGTTCTAGGGGGGATCTTCCTCAAGAGACCCAGTACTTC. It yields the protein CASSSRGDLPQETQYF.

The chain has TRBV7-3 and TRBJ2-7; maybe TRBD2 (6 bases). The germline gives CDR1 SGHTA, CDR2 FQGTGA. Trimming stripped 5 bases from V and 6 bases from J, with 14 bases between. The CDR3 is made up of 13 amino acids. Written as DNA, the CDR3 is TGTGCCAGCAGCCCCTCTGGCGGGGCCGAGCAGTACTTC. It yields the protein CASSPSGGAEQYF.

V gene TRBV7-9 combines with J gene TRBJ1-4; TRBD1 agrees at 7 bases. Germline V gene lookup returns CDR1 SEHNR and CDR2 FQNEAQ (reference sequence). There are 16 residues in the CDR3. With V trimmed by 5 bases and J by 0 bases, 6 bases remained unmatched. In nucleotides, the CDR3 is TGTGCCAGCAGCACCCTTGACAGGGCAACTAATGAAAAACTGTTTTTT. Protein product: CASSTLDRATNEKLFF.

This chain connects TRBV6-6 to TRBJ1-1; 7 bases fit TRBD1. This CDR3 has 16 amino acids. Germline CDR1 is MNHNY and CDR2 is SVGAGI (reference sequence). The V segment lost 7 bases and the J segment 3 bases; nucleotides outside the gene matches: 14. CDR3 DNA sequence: TGTGCCAGCACCCAAATTTCGACAGGGTGGGACACTGAAGCTTTCTTT. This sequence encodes CASTQISTGWDTEAFF.

CDR3 DNA: TGCAGCGTTGAGTCGGAGCGGGAGAACGCAGATACGCAGTATTTT. Its protein product is CSVESERENADTQYF. The rearrangement uses TRBV29-1 and TRBJ2-3; 8 nucleotides agree with TRBD2. The J segment lost 4 bases and the V segment lost 3 bases, leaving 9 bases of the junction unmatched. CDR3 size: 15 residues. CDR1 SQVTM and CDR2 ANQGSEA come from the germline V gene.

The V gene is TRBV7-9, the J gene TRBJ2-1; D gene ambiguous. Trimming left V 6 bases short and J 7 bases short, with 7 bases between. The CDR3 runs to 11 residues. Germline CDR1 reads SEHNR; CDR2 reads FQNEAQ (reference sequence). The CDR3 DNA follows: TGTGCCAGCAGATCCGGTAATGAGCAGTTCTTC. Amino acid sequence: CASRSGNEQFF.

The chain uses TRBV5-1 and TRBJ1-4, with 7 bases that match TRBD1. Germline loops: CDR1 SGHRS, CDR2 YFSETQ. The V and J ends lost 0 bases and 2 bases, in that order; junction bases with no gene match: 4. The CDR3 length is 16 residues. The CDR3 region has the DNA TGCGCCAGCAGCTTGGAAGGGGGCAGGACTAATGAAAAACTGTTTTTT. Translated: CASSLEGGRTNEKLFF.

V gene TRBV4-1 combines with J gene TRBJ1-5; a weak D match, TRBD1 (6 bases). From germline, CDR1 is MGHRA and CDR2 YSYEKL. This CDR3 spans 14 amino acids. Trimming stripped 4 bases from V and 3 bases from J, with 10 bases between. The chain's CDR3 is CASSLDSSNQPQHF. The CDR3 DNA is TGCGCCAGCAGCCTGGACAGTTCCAATCAGCCCCAGCATTTT.

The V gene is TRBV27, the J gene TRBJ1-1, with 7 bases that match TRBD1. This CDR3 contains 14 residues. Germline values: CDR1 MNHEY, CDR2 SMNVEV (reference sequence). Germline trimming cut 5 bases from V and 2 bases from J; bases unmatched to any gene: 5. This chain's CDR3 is CASSIGQDNTEAFF. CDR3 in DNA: TGTGCCAGCAGTATCGGACAGGACAACACTGAAGCTTTCTTT.

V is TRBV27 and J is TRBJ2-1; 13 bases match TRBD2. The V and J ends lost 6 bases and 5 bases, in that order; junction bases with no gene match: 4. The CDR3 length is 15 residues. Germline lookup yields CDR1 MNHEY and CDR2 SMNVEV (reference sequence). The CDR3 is CASSFGTSGNNEQFF. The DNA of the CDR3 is TGTGCCAGCAGCTTCGGGACTAGCGGGAACAATGAGCAGTTCTTC.

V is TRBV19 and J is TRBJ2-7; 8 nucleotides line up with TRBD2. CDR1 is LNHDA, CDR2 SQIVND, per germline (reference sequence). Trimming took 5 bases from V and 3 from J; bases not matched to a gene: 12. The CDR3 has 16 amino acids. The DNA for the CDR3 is TGTGCCAGTAGTTCCCTCCTGGGGCTAGCGGGCTACGAGCAGTACTTC. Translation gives CASSSLLGLAGYEQYF.

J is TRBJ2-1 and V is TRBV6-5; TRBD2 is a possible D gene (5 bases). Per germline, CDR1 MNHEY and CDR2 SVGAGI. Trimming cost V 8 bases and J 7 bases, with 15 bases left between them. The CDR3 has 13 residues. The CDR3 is CASGLVPGNEQFF. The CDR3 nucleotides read TGTGCCAGCGGTTTAGTCCCGGGGAATGAGCAGTTCTTC.

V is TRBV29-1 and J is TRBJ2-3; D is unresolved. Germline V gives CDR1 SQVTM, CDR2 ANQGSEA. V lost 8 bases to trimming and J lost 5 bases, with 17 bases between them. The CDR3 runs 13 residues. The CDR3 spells CSLKDASEDTQYF. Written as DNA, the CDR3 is TGCAGCCTAAAGGACGCAAGCGAAGATACGCAGTATTTT.

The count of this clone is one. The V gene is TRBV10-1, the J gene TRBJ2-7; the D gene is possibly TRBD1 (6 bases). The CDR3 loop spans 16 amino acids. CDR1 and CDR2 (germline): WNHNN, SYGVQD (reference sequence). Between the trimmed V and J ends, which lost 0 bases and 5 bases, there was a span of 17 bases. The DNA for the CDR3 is TGCGCCAGCAGTGAGTCCGGATCTCTAAAGGGGGACGAGCAGTACTTC. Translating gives CASSESGSLKGDEQYF.

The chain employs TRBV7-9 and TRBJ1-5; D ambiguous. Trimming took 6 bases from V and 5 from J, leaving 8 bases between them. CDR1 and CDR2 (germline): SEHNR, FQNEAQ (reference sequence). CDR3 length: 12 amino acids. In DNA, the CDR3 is TGTGCCAGCAGTGTTGGAGATCAGCCCCAGCATTTT. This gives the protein CASSVGDQPQHF.

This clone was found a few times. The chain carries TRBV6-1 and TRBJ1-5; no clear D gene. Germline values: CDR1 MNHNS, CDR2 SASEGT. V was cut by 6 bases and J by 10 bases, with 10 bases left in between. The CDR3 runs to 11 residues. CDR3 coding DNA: TGTGCCAGCAGCGGGGTTGGACCCCAGCATTTT. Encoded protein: CASSGVGPQHF.